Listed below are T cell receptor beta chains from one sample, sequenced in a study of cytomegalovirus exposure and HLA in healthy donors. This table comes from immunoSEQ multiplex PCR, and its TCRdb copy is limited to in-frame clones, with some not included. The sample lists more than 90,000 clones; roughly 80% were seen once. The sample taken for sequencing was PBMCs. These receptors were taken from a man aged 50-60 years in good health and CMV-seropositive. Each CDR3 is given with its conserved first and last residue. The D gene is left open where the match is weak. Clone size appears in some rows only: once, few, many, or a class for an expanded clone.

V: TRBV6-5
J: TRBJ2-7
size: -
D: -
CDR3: CASSYFQGSHEQYF
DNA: TGTGCCAGCAGTTACTTTCAGGGGAGCCACGAGCAGTACTTC

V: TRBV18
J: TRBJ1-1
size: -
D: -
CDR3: CASSPIRMGTEAFF
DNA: TGTGCCAGCTCACCAATCAGGATGGGCACTGAAGCTTTCTTT

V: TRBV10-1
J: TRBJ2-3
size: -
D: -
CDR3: CASSEFGLSDTQYF
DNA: TGCGCCAGCAGTGAGTTTGGGCTATCAGATACGCAGTATTTT

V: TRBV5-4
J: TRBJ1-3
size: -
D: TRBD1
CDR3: CASSFDRGNGNTIYF
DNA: TGTGCCAGCAGCTTTGACAGGGGGAATGGAAACACCATATATTTT

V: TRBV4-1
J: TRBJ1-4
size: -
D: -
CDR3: CASSLTGHNEKLFF
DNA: TGCGCCAGCAGCCTGACAGGACATAATGAAAAACTGTTTTTT

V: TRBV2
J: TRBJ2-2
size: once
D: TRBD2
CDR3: CASSISGRVTGELFF
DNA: TGTGCCAGCAGTATTAGCGGGAGAGTGACCGGGGAGCTGTTTTTT

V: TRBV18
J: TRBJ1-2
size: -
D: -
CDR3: CASSPDRGRRGSYGYTF
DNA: TGTGCCAGCTCCCCCGATCGGGGGAGGAGGGGTTCTTATGGCTACACCTTC

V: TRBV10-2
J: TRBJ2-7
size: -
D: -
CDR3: CASSPSGTISEQYF
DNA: TGCGCCAGCAGCCCCTCTGGGACAATCAGCGAGCAGTACTTC

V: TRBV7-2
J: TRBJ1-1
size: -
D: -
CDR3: CASSSLQGNTEAFF
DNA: TGTGCCAGCAGCTCCCTACAGGGGAACACTGAAGCTTTCTTT

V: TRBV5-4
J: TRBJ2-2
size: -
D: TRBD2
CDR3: CASSLISGGVNTGELFF
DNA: TGTGCCAGCAGCTTGATTAGCGGGGGCGTGAACACCGGGGAGCTGTTTTTT

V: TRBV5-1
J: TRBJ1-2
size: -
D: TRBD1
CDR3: CASSFAQGQGASYGYTF
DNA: TGCGCCAGCAGCTTCGCTCAAGGACAGGGCGCTAGCTATGGCTACACCTTC

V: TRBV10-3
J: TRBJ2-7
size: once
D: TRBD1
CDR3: CAINPRQGNHEQYF
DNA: TGTGCCATCAACCCTCGACAGGGAAACCACGAGCAGTACTTC

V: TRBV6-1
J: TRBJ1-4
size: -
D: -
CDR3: CASKGGVNEKLFF
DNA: TGTGCCAGCAAGGGAGGGGTTAATGAAAAACTGTTTTTT

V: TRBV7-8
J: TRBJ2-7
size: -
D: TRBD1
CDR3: CASSLGLRDRGYEQYF
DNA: TGTGCCAGCAGCTTAGGCCTCCGGGACAGAGGCTACGAGCAGTACTTC

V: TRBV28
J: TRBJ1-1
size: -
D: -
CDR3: CASSILYTEAFF
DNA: TGTGCCAGCAGTATCCTGTACACTGAAGCTTTCTTT

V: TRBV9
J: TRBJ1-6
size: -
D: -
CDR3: CASSAVGEGKNSPLHF
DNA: TGTGCCAGCAGCGCCGTCGGGGAAGGGAAGAATTCACCCCTCCACTTT

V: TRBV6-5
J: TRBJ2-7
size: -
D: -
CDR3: CASSYAAQGRGREQYF
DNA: TGTGCCAGCAGTTACGCGGCCCAGGGGAGGGGAAGGGAGCAGTACTTC

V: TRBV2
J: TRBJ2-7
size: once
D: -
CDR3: CASSEGGRGGHEQYF
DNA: TGTGCCAGCAGTGAAGGAGGTAGGGGAGGACACGAGCAGTACTTC

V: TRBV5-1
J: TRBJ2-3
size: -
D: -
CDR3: CASSTSTVLTDTQYF
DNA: TGCGCCAGCAGCACCTCGACAGTTCTCACAGATACGCAGTATTTT

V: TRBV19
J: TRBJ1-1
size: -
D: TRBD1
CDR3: CASSMEDRGNTEAFF
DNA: TGTGCCAGTAGTATGGAGGACAGGGGGAACACTGAAGCTTTCTTT

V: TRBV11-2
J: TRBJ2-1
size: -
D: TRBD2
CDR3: CASSPGLAGGNEQFF
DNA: TGTGCCAGCAGCCCAGGACTAGCGGGAGGCAATGAGCAGTTCTTC

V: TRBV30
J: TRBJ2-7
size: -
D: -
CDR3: CAWSLPGLGEQYF
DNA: TGTGCCTGGAGCCTTCCGGGGTTGGGGGAGCAGTACTTC

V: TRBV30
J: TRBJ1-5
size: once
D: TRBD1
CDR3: CAWSTGTEGRYSNQPQHF
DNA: TGTGCCTGGAGTACCGGGACAGAGGGCCGATATAGCAATCAGCCCCAGCATTTT

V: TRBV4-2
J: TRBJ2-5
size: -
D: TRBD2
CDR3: CASSQELAGGLVQETQYF
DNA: TGTGCCAGCAGCCAAGAATTAGCGGGAGGGCTGGTTCAAGAGACCCAGTACTTC

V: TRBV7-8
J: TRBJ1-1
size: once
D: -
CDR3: CASSGDPRARAPSVAFF
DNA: TGTGCCAGCAGCGGGGATCCGAGGGCCCGGGCCCCATCGGTAGCTTTCTTT

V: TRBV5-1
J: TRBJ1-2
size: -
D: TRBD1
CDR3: CASSLGPTGGSDGYTF
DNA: TGCGCCAGCAGCTTGGGGCCAACAGGGGGCAGTGATGGTTACACCTTC

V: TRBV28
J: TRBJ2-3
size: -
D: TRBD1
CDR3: CASSPPGQPTDTQYF
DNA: TGTGCCAGCAGTCCCCCGGGACAGCCCACAGATACGCAGTATTTT

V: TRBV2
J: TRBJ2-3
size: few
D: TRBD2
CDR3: CASTRLAGFGTDTQYF
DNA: TGTGCCAGCACTAGACTAGCGGGATTCGGCACAGATACGCAGTATTTT

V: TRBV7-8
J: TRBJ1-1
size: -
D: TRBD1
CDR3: CASSRQGMNTEAFF
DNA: TGTGCCAGCAGCCGACAGGGTATGAACACTGAAGCTTTCTTT

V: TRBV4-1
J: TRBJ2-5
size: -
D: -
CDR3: CASSQDHGTPQETQYF
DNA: TGCGCCAGCAGCCAAGATCATGGGACTCCACAAGAGACCCAGTACTTC

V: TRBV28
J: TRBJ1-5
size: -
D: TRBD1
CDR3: CASSLWDRGNQPQHF
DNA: TGTGCCAGCAGTTTATGGGACAGGGGCAATCAGCCCCAGCATTTT

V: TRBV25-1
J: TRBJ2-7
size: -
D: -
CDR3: CASSPRGFGSYEQYF
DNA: TGTGCCAGCAGTCCCCGGGGTTTTGGCTCCTACGAGCAGTACTTC

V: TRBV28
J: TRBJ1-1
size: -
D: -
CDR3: CASRRTDMNTEAFF
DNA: TGTGCCAGCAGACGGACGGACATGAACACTGAAGCTTTCTTT